This TCR beta chain came from a study of T cells in Graves' hyperthyroidism and ophthalmopathy. Study-level points and caveats: Most thyroid clonotypes that were expanded above 0.001 also turned up in blood.

The CDR3 runs 16 residues. V lost 7 bases and J lost 4; bases outside the gene matches: 12. Looked up from germline, CDR1 is SGHAT and CDR2 is FQNNGV. Uncontrolled infection, other autoimmune disease, pregnancy or lactation barred patients from enrollment. The diagnoses drew upon clinical symptoms, serum thyroxine and TRAb, thyroid ultrasound and orbital computed tomography. This clonotype occurred many times. What it binds is unknown. Amplification yielded TCR beta CDR3 regions, with RNA transcripts as the source. Using the HTBI primer set, a first-round RT-PCR was run on the TCR CDR3. TCRdb re-called the multiplex PCR reads through MiXCR, storing one row per CDR3 protein. This sample yields about half a million distinct CDR3 sequences, of which around 24% are seen a single time; roughly 10% belongs to the top ten.

This TCR was sampled from a woman between 25 and 40 years old with Graves' ophthalmopathy. Sequenced material: blood. V and J are TRBV11-2 and TRBJ2-2, with 7 nucleotides matching TRBD1. The CDR3 spells CASTLRGQPITGELFF. Written as DNA, the CDR3 is TGTGCCAGCACCCTAAGGGGACAGCCAATCACCGGGGAGCTGTTTTTT.